This TCR beta chain is from a study of metastatic and nonmetastatic thyroid tumors. Study-wide background: Across peripheral blood and tumor or nodule tissue samples taken from malignant and benign thyroid patients, the repertoires were compared with one another. Study-level points and caveats: Reports indicated that malignant thyroid tumors showed significantly higher TCR beta diversity than benign nodules did, in blood and tumor.

Among the patients, none had received any treatment before thyroid surgery. Authors' processing steps: The study's classifier, a distant-metastasis tool for papillary thyroid cancer, was built using CDR3 differences across clinicopathological groups. TCRdb reanalyzed the PCR reads with MiXCR. TCRdb assigned the V and J calls; the authors' analysis was not used. Of some 30,000 clones listed, just under 30% are singletons. Points on this clone: Its cognate antigen is unknown.

The V and J ends lost 3 bases and 1 base, in that order; junction bases with no gene match: 4. CDR3 length equals 16 residues. CDR1 MDHEN and CDR2 SYDVKM come from the germline V gene. Sequenced: blood. The rearrangement uses TRBV28 and TRBJ2-1; 9 bases match TRBD1. The receptor was derived from a female donor with papillary thyroid cancer or a benign thyroid nodule (not recorded which). Some clones in this sample may be carry-over from other donors' samples. CDR3: CASSFRGQGSYNEQFF. In nucleotides, the CDR3 is TGTGCCAGCAGTTTCCGGGGACAGGGTTCCTACAATGAGCAGTTCTTC.